Listed here is a single T cell receptor (beta chain). Its antigen is unknown. Each donor was healthy, and each was a bone marrow donor. These data are taken from a study of cytomegalovirus exposure and HLA in healthy donors. Whole-study results and caveats: Later analysis associated a missense DCLRE1C variant with TCR beta V- and J-gene trimming. For most subjects, TCR beta sequences were reported to predict HLA-A and HLA-B alleles with accuracy. Cytomegalovirus association was listed for approximately 160 TCR beta chains.

Vbeta (60) and Jbeta (13) primers were used in the PCR. Clones were sequenced by immunoSEQ multiplex PCR, and TCRdb holds only the in-frame ones, with some missing. The sample lists about 150,000 clones, about 76% occurring once. The clonotype originates from a man aged 25 to 45 in good health and CMV-seropositive. The sample taken for sequencing was PBMCs.

CDR3: CAISAPPGQTTDTQYF. The CDR3 DNA is TGTGCCATCAGTGCTCCACCGGGACAAACCACAGATACGCAGTATTTT. The chain joins TRBV10-3 to TRBJ2-3, with D maybe TRBD1 (6 bases). Germline CDR1 reads ENHRY; CDR2 reads SYGVKD. The CDR3 consists of 16 residues. Trimming removed 4 bases from V and 2 bases from J, with 16 bases in between.